These 6 T cell receptor beta chains were sequenced from one sample in a study of identical twins. One entry per CDR3 protein results from TCRdb running MiXCR on the 5' RACE reads. The sample lists roughly 250,000 distinct CDR3 sequences, around 6.6% occurring once. The same specimen was also included in a second study, on yellow fever vaccine responses in identical twins.

Sequencing was carried out using memory (CD45RO+) T cells sorted from blood. Every receptor here comes from a woman aged 18 to 35 in good health.

Ten or more counts support this clonotype. V gene TRBV20-1 combines with J gene TRBJ2-3, with D maybe TRBD2 (7 bases). Germline loops: CDR1 DFQATT, CDR2 SNEGSKA (reference sequence). CDR3 length equals 12 residues. Trimming removed 3 bases at V and 9 bases at J, with 13 bases between. CDR3 sequence reads: CSASGGAGTQYF. For the CDR3, the DNA is TGCAGTGCTAGTGGGGGGGCCGGGACGCAGTATTTT.

This clonotype was seen repeatedly, ten times or more. This rearrangement joins TRBV18 to TRBJ1-5; D not resolved. The V and J ends lost 5 bases and 3 bases respectively, with 20 bases between them. The CDR3 consists of 17 residues. CDR1 KGHSH and CDR2 LQKENI come from the germline V gene. DNA of the CDR3: TGTGCCAGCTCAGCCTATAACGACCGGCCACCCAATCAGCCCCAGCATTTT. Protein sequence: CASSAYNDRPPNQPQHF.

There are many counts of this clonotype. This chain links TRBV20-1 with TRBJ2-3, with TRBD1 as a possible D gene (6 bases). V was cut by 6 bases and J by 0 bases, with 19 bases left in between. Per the germline V gene, CDR1 is DFQATT and CDR2 is SNEGSKA (reference sequence). The CDR3 loop spans 16 amino acids. CDR3 residues: CSAGVLWGLSTDTQYF. CDR3 DNA: TGCAGTGCAGGGGTCCTCTGGGGGCTCAGCACAGATACGCAGTATTTT.

The chain has TRBV11-2 and TRBJ1-1; D not resolved. Germline V gene data show CDR1 as SGHAT and CDR2 as FQNNGV. V lost 2 bases to trimming and J lost 0 bases, with 10 bases between them. This CDR3 has 15 residues. The CDR3 bases are TGTGCCAGCAGCTTAAAGGGCCCTATGAACACTGAAGCTTTCTTT. Translated: CASSLKGPMNTEAFF.

This clonotype was detected a few times. The chain recombines TRBV6-1 with TRBJ2-1; tentatively, D is TRBD2 (5 bases). V was shortened by 3 bases and J by 3 bases, with 9 bases between the two germline ends. Germline-derived CDR1 and CDR2 are MNHNS and SASEGT. The CDR3 length is 14 residues. The CDR3 spells CASSDGRGYNEQFF. The CDR3 DNA reads as TGTGCCAGCAGTGATGGCCGGGGCTACAATGAGCAGTTCTTC.

Many counts were recorded for this clonotype. V usage is TRBV4-1 and J usage is TRBJ1-1; D ambiguous. There are 17 residues in the CDR3. Between the trimmed V and J ends, which lost 4 bases and 3 bases, there was a span of 21 bases. CDR1 and CDR2 from the germline V gene are MGHRA and YSYEKL. The CDR3 loop is CASSLRAAFTADTEAFF. For the CDR3, the DNA is TGCGCCAGCAGCCTCAGAGCGGCGTTCACGGCGGACACTGAAGCTTTCTTT.